Each of the 21 T cell receptor beta chains below was sequenced from the same sample in a study of blood T cells in healthy people across ages. It was with a sample-barcoded 5' primer and a J-beta primer mix that a second PCR of about 6 to 12 cycles was run. TCRdb passed the 5' RACE reads through MiXCR, listing each CDR3 protein once. The sample lists roughly 700,000 distinct CDR3 sequences; about 34% were seen once. Sequencing was performed on blood. The receptors come from an elderly woman in good health.

In regard to this clonotype: A much larger clone lies one base from this, so it may be a read error. The CDR3 nucleotides are TGCAGTGCTAGGGGAAGGACTCCCGGGCAGTACTTC. It is translated as CSARGRTPGQYF. The chain carries TRBV20-1 and TRBJ2-5, with a tentative D call TRBD2 (5 bases). V was pared by 3 bases and J by 11 bases, with 16 bases between. Germline V gene lookup returns CDR1 DFQATT and CDR2 SNEGSKA (reference sequence). This CDR3 is built from 12 residues.

This clonotype was seen ten or more times. This CDR3 is CASSRGDMSYEQYF. CDR3 in DNA: TGCGCCAGCAGCCGGGGGGACATGTCCTACGAGCAGTACTTC. The chain is built from TRBV5-1 and TRBJ2-7; D might be TRBD2 (7 bases). V lost 4 bases to trimming and J lost 1 base, with 12 bases between them. Germline CDR1 reads SGHRS; CDR2 reads YFSETQ. The CDR3 spans 14 residues.

This clonotype was seen at least ten times. The chain recombines TRBV13 with TRBJ2-1, with 9 bases that match TRBD2. Trimming removed 3 bases from V and 5 bases from J; junction bases left unmatched: 14. The CDR3 consists of 18 residues. Germline-derived CDR1 and CDR2 are PRHDT and FYEKMQ (reference sequence). CDR3 nucleotide sequence: TGTGCCAGCAGCTTTGGGGCGTTGGCGGGGGGGCCGAACAATGAGCAGTTCTTC. It encodes CASSFGALAGGPNNEQFF.

A few counts support this clonotype. The V and J genes are TRBV12-3 or TRBV12-4 and TRBJ1-6, with TRBD1 matching over 7 bases. The CDR3 is made up of 15 amino acids. The V and J ends lost 6 bases and 3 bases, in that order; junction bases with no gene match: 5. CDR3 nucleotide sequence: TGTGCCAGCAGCTGGGACAGCATCTATAATTCACCCCTCCACTTT. Residues: CASSWDSIYNSPLHF.

The chain couples TRBV4-2 to TRBJ2-3; 10 bases are shared with TRBD2. V dropped 2 bases and J dropped 4; count of bases not matched to a gene: 9. CDR3 length: 17 residues. Germline CDR1 and CDR2: LGHNA and YNFKEQ. CDR3 sequence (DNA): TGTGCCAGCAGCCAACTGGGGAGCGGGGGGGCTCCAGATACGCAGTATTTT. Its protein product is CASSQLGSGGAPDTQYF.

This clonotype was counted at least ten times. The CDR3 here is CASSPGAQETQYF. The CDR3 DNA reads as TGTGCCAGCAGCCCAGGGGCCCAAGAGACCCAGTACTTC. The chain joins TRBV7-9 to TRBJ2-5, with TRBD1 as a possible D gene (6 bases). The CDR3 covers 13 residues. The germline V gene has CDR1 SEHNR and CDR2 FQNEAQ (reference sequence). Trimming took off 5 bases at V and 1 base at J, with 8 bases between the two ends. The variable domain in full, completed from reference TRBV7-9 and TRBJ2-5, reads DTGVSQNPRHKITKRGQNVTFRCDPISEHNRLYWYRQTLGQGPEFLTYFQNEAQLEKSRLLSDRFSAERPKGSFSTLEIQRTEQGDSAMYLCASSPGAQETQYFGPGTRLLVL.

This clonotype was observed a few times. This chain uses TRBV5-4 with TRBJ2-5, with unresolved D. Deletions cut 3 bases from V and 2 bases from J, with 11 bases between. The CDR3 spans 14 residues. Germline-derived CDR1 and CDR2 are SGHNT and YYREEE (reference sequence). The DNA for the CDR3 is TGTGCCAGCAGCTCCAGACACTTGCAAGAGACCCAGTACTTC. This sequence encodes CASSSRHLQETQYF.

This clonotype was picked up a small number of times. A much larger clone is a single base away; this may be a read error. J is TRBJ2-5 and V is TRBV4-1, with 8 positions matching TRBD1. The V gene end was trimmed by 3 bases and the J gene end by 11 bases; junction bases not matched to a gene: 11. The germline CDR1 and CDR2 sequences are MGHRA and YSYEKL. The CDR3 has 14 residues. CDR3 region: CASSHGQGIYEQYF. For the CDR3, the DNA is TGCGCCAGCAGCCACGGACAGGGAATATATGAGCAGTACTTC.

This chain connects TRBV5-5 to TRBJ2-4, with 12 bases lining up with TRBD2. The DNA end lines up better with TRBJ2-7; the J call may be wrong. CDR3 size: 17 residues. Germline-derived CDR1 and CDR2 are SGHKS and YYEKEE (reference sequence). The CDR3 DNA sequence: TGTGCCAGCAGCTTTGGGGCTAGCGGGGGGGCCGTACACGAGCAGTACTTC. Residues: CASSFGASGGAVHEQYF.

This clonotype has only one observation. A read error is possible here, since a much larger clone lies one base away. The CDR3 DNA follows: TGTACCAGCAGTTTTCCGGGACAGGGGGCTCCCCTCTATGGCTACACCTTC. Translated: CTSSFPGQGAPLYGYTF. The V call is TRBV28, the J call TRBJ1-2; 12 positions match TRBD1. The CDR3 length is 17 residues. Per germline, CDR1 MDHEN and CDR2 SYDVKM.

Only a few counts were recorded for this clonotype. The gene calls are TRBV4-1 and TRBJ1-1, with unresolved D. Per germline, CDR1 MGHRA and CDR2 YSYEKL. The V end was cut by 3 bases, the J end by 3 bases, with 14 bases between. The CDR3 length is 15 residues. CDR3 in DNA: TGCGCCAGCAGCCACGACCGACGGGAGTACACTGAAGCTTTCTTT. This gives the protein CASSHDRREYTEAFF.

On this clonotype: The junction and the germline gene differ at one end; a read error may be behind it. The genes are TRBV3-1 and TRBJ2-5, with a tentative D call TRBD1 (6 bases). Germline V lookup: CDR1 LGHDT, CDR2 YNNKEL (reference sequence). CDR3 length: 16 residues. Here the CDR3 DNA reads TGTGCCGGCAGCCAAGTCGTGGGCAGGGGCTTTGAGACCCAGTACTTC. Translated, it gives CAGSQVVGRGFETQYF.

This clonotype was detected ten times or more. CDR3 amino acids: CASTVGGSASYEQYF. In DNA form, the CDR3 reads TGCGCCAGCACCGTAGGAGGGAGTGCATCCTACGAGCAGTACTTC. The chain uses TRBV5-1 and TRBJ2-7, with D perhaps TRBD2 (6 bases). The CDR3 runs 15 residues. V shed 6 bases and J shed 1 base, with 17 bases lying between them. The germline V gene encodes CDR1 SGHRS and CDR2 YFSETQ.

This clonotype has only a few counts. V usage is TRBV11-2 and J usage is TRBJ2-1, with 12 bases lining up with TRBD2. The CDR3 has 16 amino acids. The germline V gene encodes CDR1 SGHAT and CDR2 FQNNGV. V was clipped by 5 bases and J by 3 bases; unmatched bases: 5. CDR3 protein: CASSPPGLAGYNEQFF. The CDR3 DNA follows: TGTGCCAGCAGCCCGCCGGGACTAGCGGGCTACAATGAGCAGTTCTTC.

This clonotype turned up a few times. This chain connects TRBV27 to TRBJ2-1; 9 nucleotides match TRBD2. The CDR3 extends over 16 amino acids. After removal of 7 bases from V and 2 bases from J, the junction contained 9 bases not matched to a gene. Germline-derived CDR1 and CDR2 are MNHEY and SMNVEV (reference sequence). CDR3 sequence: CASTRVLAGPYNEQFF. CDR3 nucleotide sequence: TGTGCCAGCACCCGAGTACTAGCGGGTCCCTACAATGAGCAGTTCTTC.

The chain employs TRBV24-1 and TRBJ2-3; D gene uncertain. Germline lookup yields CDR1 KGHDR and CDR2 SFDVKD. The V and J ends lost 4 bases and 4 bases respectively, with 8 bases between them. The CDR3 is 13 amino acids. The CDR3 DNA is TGTGCCACCAGTGAACGGGTCCCAGATACGCAGTATTTT. Amino acid sequence: CATSERVPDTQYF.

The chain is built from TRBV20-1 and TRBJ2-7; D is unclear. The CDR3 runs 17 residues. Trimming stripped 0 bases from V and 1 base from J, with 19 bases between. Germline assignment: CDR1 DFQATT and CDR2 SNEGSKA (reference sequence). The DNA of the CDR3 is TGCAGTGCTAGAGATCTCCTGGCGGACGATCGATCCTACGAGCAGTACTTC. This gives the protein CSARDLLADDRSYEQYF.

Note on this clonotype: This could be a read error, since a much larger clone is one nucleotide away. This chain joins TRBV5-5 and TRBJ2-7, with D possibly TRBD2 on 5 matching bases. The DNA end lines up better with TRBJ2-5; the J call may be wrong. The V gene's germline CDR1 is SGHKS and CDR2 YYEKEE (reference sequence). The CDR3 has 15 amino acids. The CDR3 protein is CASSLGEGLGETQYF. In DNA, the CDR3 is TGTGCCAGCAGCTTGGGCGAGGGATTGGGGGAGACCCAGTACTTC.

The table lists this clonotype with a few counts. Since a much larger clone is just one base distant, this may be a read error. This chain connects TRBV12-3 or TRBV12-4 to TRBJ2-5; maybe TRBD2 (7 bases). The CDR3 has 15 amino acids. V dropped 6 bases and J dropped 5 bases, with 19 bases sitting between them. For the CDR3, the DNA is TGTGCCAGCAGCCCGACTAGCACTGGGGGCGAGACCCAGTACTTC. It translates to CASSPTSTGGETQYF.

This clonotype was recorded a few times. The chain combines TRBV9 with TRBJ2-1; 14 bases agree with TRBD2. V trimming: 2 bases; J trimming: 9 bases; junction bases outside the gene matches: 7. Germline CDR1 SGDLS, CDR2 YYNGEE. The length of the CDR3 is 16 residues. CDR3: CASSVRLAGGQSEQFF. In DNA form, the CDR3 reads TGTGCCAGCAGCGTTCGACTAGCGGGGGGGCAAAGTGAGCAGTTCTTC.

This CDR3 is CASSLQLAGNEQYF. The CDR3 coding sequence is TGTGCCAGCAGCTTACAACTAGCGGGGAATGAGCAGTACTTC. The rearrangement joins TRBV7-2 to TRBJ2-5; 10 bases match TRBD2. The V and J ends lost 2 bases and 11 bases, in that order; junction bases with no gene match: 8. CDR1 SGHTA and CDR2 FQGNSA come from the germline V gene. The CDR3 has 14 amino acids.